This passage covers 16 T cell receptor beta chains from one sample sequenced in a study of OX40 agonist ivuxolimab in advanced cancers. Measured with immunoSEQ multiplex PCR; TCRdb has only the in-frame clones, and not every one. The sample has roughly 70,000 clones; 85% are singletons. Here the sequenced sample was CD4+ or CD8+ T cells sorted from blood, taken in a trial of the OX40 agonist ivuxolimab. The receptors stem from an adult with an advanced solid tumor such as melanoma, head and neck, liver or kidney cancer.

This clone was found once. The CDR3 here is CASSSTGTSPYNEQFF. The CDR3 DNA reads as TGTGCCAGCAGCTCAACCGGGACTAGTCCCTACAATGAGCAGTTCTTC. The V gene is TRBV7-9, the J gene TRBJ2-1, with 8 positions matching TRBD2. Unmatched junction bases numbered 7, after V lost 4 bases and J lost 2 bases. This CDR3 has 16 residues. Germline lookup yields CDR1 SEHNR and CDR2 FQNEAQ (reference sequence). Full variable domain (rest looked up from reference TRBV7-9 and TRBJ2-1): DTGVSQNPRHKITKRGQNVTFRCDPISEHNRLYWYRQTLGQGPEFLTYFQNEAQLEKSRLLSDRFSAERPKGSFSTLEIQRTEQGDSAMYLCASSSTGTSPYNEQFFGPGTRLTVL.

The rearrangement links TRBV2 to TRBJ2-1, with 10 positions matching TRBD2. Germline values: CDR1 SNHLY, CDR2 FYNNEI. The CDR3 sequence is 15 residues long. Trimming at V came to 4 bases and at J to 3 bases, leaving 3 bases not matched to a gene. The CDR3 DNA is TGTGCCAGCAGTGCCGGGACTAGCGACTACAATGAGCAGTTCTTC. Its translation: CASSAGTSDYNEQFF.

The chain is built from TRBV13 and TRBJ2-3; D gene ambiguous. This CDR3 region has 14 residues. V was trimmed by 1 base and J by 8 bases, leaving 13 bases between them. Germline V gene sequence: CDR1 PRHDT, CDR2 FYEKMQ (reference sequence). The CDR3 reads CASSLVGASSTQYF. CDR3 coding DNA: TGTGCCAGCAGCTTAGTTGGTGCTTCATCTACGCAGTATTTT.

The genes are TRBV19 and TRBJ1-5, with 10 bases fitting TRBD1. The CDR3 is made up of 16 amino acids. Per the germline V gene, CDR1 is LNHDA and CDR2 is SQIVND (reference sequence). Germline trimming cut 6 bases from V and 2 bases from J; bases unmatched to any gene: 7. CDR3 coding DNA: TGTGCCAGTAGGCGGGACAGGGGAAGAGGCAATCAGCCCCAGCATTTT. It yields the protein CASRRDRGRGNQPQHF.

V and J are TRBV19 and TRBJ2-6; D is undetermined. Germline V gene lookup returns CDR1 LNHDA and CDR2 SQIVND (reference sequence). V lost 2 bases, J lost 1 base, and 6 bases lay in between. The CDR3 is made up of 15 amino acids. The CDR3 DNA is TGTGCCAGTAGTATAAAGGTTTCTGGGGCCAACGTCCTGACTTTC. The encoded protein is CASSIKVSGANVLTF.

This chain uses TRBV5-6 with TRBJ1-2; no reliable D call. The CDR3 length is 12 residues. V lost 0 bases and J lost 14, with 14 bases in between. The V gene's germline CDR1 is SGHDT and CDR2 YYEEEE. The CDR3 reads CASSLVERVGTF. CDR3 sequence (DNA): TGTGCCAGCAGCTTGGTTGAGAGGGTGGGAACCTTC.

This chain joins TRBV19 and TRBJ1-5; tentative D call: TRBD1 (5 bases). The ends were cut back, 7 bases at V and 1 base at J, with 11 bases in the middle. Per germline, CDR1 LNHDA and CDR2 SQIVND (reference sequence). CDR3 size: 14 residues. CDR3 sequence reads: CASKLRGSNQPQHF. The CDR3 DNA follows: TGTGCCAGTAAGTTACGGGGGAGCAATCAGCCCCAGCATTTT.

V gene TRBV7-2 combines with J gene TRBJ2-3, with no clear D. Trimming pared 5 bases from V and 6 bases from J, leaving 12 bases between. The germline V gene has CDR1 SGHTA and CDR2 FQGNSA. The CDR3 sequence is 13 residues long. The CDR3 nucleotides are TGTGCCAGCAGCGCCCGGTACATCGATACGCAGTATTTT. Its protein product is CASSARYIDTQYF.

V gene TRBV5-6 combines with J gene TRBJ1-1, with D maybe TRBD1 (5 bases). The CDR3 is 14 residues long. V was trimmed by 3 bases and J by 6 bases, leaving 15 bases between them. Germline CDR1 reads SGHDT; CDR2 reads YYEEEE. This CDR3 is CASSSIFSGAEAFF. The DNA for the CDR3 is TGTGCCAGCAGCTCGATATTTTCGGGGGCTGAAGCTTTCTTT.

The V call is TRBV19, the J call TRBJ1-1; no definite D call. The CDR3 has 11 residues. V was pared by 5 bases and J by 9 bases, with 10 bases between. CDR1 and CDR2 (germline): LNHDA, SQIVND (reference sequence). CDR3 DNA sequence: TGTGCCAGTAGTCCCGGGAGGAAAGCTTTCTTT. Encoded protein: CASSPGRKAFF. Full variable domain (remainder filled in from reference TRBV19 and TRBJ1-1): DGGITQSPKYLFRKEGQNVTLSCEQNLNHDAMYWYRQDPGQGLRLIYYSQIVNDFQKGDIAEGYSVSREKKESFPLTVTSAQKNPTAFYLCASSPGRKAFFGQGTRLTVV.

The chain couples TRBV29-1 to TRBJ2-5; maybe TRBD1 (6 bases). Germline assignment: CDR1 SQVTM and CDR2 ANQGSEA. This CDR3 spans 11 amino acids. V lost 8 bases, J lost 5 bases, and 12 bases lay in between. This CDR3 is CSTTGWETQYF. The CDR3 region has the DNA TGCAGCACCACAGGGTGGGAGACCCAGTACTTC.

The rearrangement links TRBV25-1 to TRBJ1-2; TRBD1 matches 7 bases. Losses at the gene ends were 6 bases for V and 4 bases for J; bases not matched to a gene: 5. CDR1 and CDR2 (germline): MGHDK, SYGVNS. The CDR3 consists of 13 residues. The DNA for the CDR3 is TGTGCCAGCAGATCGGGACAGCCCTATGGCTACACCTTC. Its protein product is CASRSGQPYGYTF.

V is TRBV5-1 and J is TRBJ1-5; 8 bases match TRBD1. Germline CDR1 reads SGHRS; CDR2 reads YFSETQ. V lost 0 bases to trimming and J lost 9 bases; unmatched junction nucleotides: 2. The CDR3 sequence is 13 residues long. CDR3 sequence (DNA): TGCGCCAGCAGCTTGGGACAGGGGACGCCCCAGCATTTT. It specifies CASSLGQGTPQHF.

This chain uses TRBV15 with TRBJ2-5; D may correspond to TRBD1 or TRBD2 (5 bases each). Trimming stripped 6 bases from V and 5 bases from J, with 13 bases between. The length of the CDR3 is 13 residues. In germline, CDR1 is LNHNV, CDR2 YYDKDF (reference sequence). CDR3 amino acids: CATSGLAGETQYF. The CDR3 nucleotides are TGTGCCACCAGTGGGCTAGCAGGGGAGACCCAGTACTTC. Filled out from reference TRBV15 and TRBJ2-5, the complete variable domain reads DAMVIQNPRYQVTQFGKPVTLSCSQTLNHNVMYWYQQKSSQAPKLLFHYYDKDFNNEADTPDNFQSRRPNTSFCFLDIRSPGLGDTAMYLCATSGLAGETQYFGPGTRLLVL.

The chain recombines TRBV29-1 with TRBJ1-4; D not certain. V lost 0 bases and J lost 5, with 7 bases in between. The germline V gene encodes CDR1 SQVTM and CDR2 ANQGSEA. The CDR3 contains 13 residues. CDR3 nucleotide sequence: TGCAGCGTTGAAGACAGTCCGAATGAAAAACTGTTTTTT. It codes for CSVEDSPNEKLFF.

The chain is built from TRBV2 and TRBJ1-2; TRBD1 agrees at 8 bases. After removal of 6 bases from V and 6 bases from J, the junction contained 6 bases not matched to a gene. CDR1 is SNHLY and CDR2 is FYNNEI in the germline V gene. The CDR3 contains 13 residues. The DNA for the CDR3 is TGTGCCAGCAGCCCACAGGGGGGTAATGGCTACACCTTC. This encodes CASSPQGGNGYTF.